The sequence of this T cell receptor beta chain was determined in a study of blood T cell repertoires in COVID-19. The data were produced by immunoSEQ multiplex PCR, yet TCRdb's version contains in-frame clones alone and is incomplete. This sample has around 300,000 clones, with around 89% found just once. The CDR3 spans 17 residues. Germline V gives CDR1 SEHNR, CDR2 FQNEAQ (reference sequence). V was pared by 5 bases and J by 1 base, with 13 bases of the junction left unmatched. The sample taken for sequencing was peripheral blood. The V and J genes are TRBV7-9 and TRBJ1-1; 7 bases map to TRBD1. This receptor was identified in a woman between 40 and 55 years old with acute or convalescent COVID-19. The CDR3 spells CASSPRQGGGSNTEAFF. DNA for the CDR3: TGTGCCAGCAGCCCCCGACAGGGTGGGGGCTCGAACACTGAAGCTTTCTTT. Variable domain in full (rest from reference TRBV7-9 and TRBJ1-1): DTGVSQNPRHKITKRGQNVTFRCDPISEHNRLYWYRQTLGQGPEFLTYFQNEAQLEKSRLLSDRFSAERPKGSFSTLEIQRTEQGDSAMYLCASSPRQGGGSNTEAFFGQGTRLTVV.